This T cell receptor (beta chain) was sequenced during a study of cytomegalovirus exposure and HLA in healthy donors. This clone was counted a single time. Primers: 60 Vbeta forward and 13 Jbeta reverse. In the original workflow: Counted up in a later analysis, unique TCR beta chains came to about 80 million, with about 9.9 million shared. The data were produced by immunoSEQ multiplex PCR, yet TCRdb's version contains in-frame clones alone and is incomplete. D and trimming were read from the DNA, whereas the V and J calls and clone size are those reported in that table. The sample shows about 61,000 clones, 75% to 85% of them seen only once. CDR1 and CDR2 (germline): MNHEY, SVGAGI. V was shortened by 4 bases and J by 7 bases, with 13 bases between the two germline ends. The CDR3 loop spans 14 amino acids.

This chain links TRBV6-5 with TRBJ2-2, with D tentatively TRBD2 (5 bases). This receptor was identified in a man in his fifties in good health and CMV-seropositive. The specimen was PBMCs. CDR3 DNA sequence: TGTGCCAGCAGTTTTACTTCGGGATTCGGGGAGCTGTTTTTT. This sequence encodes CASSFTSGFGELFF.